The 8 T cell receptor beta chains below come from one sample, sequenced in a study of T cell changes during pregnancy in multiple sclerosis. Some clones are missing from TCRdb's copy, which holds only in-frame ones; the method was immunoSEQ multiplex PCR. The sample yields approximately 44,000 clones, around 93% seen once. The sequenced sample was CD4+ T cells from peripheral blood mononuclear cells, obtained in the third trimester of pregnancy. All receptors come from a female donor with multiple sclerosis, enrolled in a pregnancy study.

The genes are TRBV7-9 and TRBJ2-3; 8 bases agree with TRBD2. The germline V gene encodes CDR1 SEHNR and CDR2 FQNEAQ (reference sequence). This CDR3 comprises 14 residues. V trimming: 3 bases; J trimming: 4 bases; junction bases outside the gene matches: 3. CDR3 coding DNA: TGTGCCAGCAGCTTGACGGGAGGGGCAGATACGCAGTATTTT. This encodes CASSLTGGADTQYF.

The genes are TRBV6-5 and TRBJ2-3; D call uncertain. Germline CDR1 reads MNHEY; CDR2 reads SVGAGI. V gave up 6 bases and J gave up 3 bases, with 10 bases separating them. This CDR3 region has 13 residues. Here the CDR3 reads CASSPLVTDTQYF. The DNA for the CDR3 is TGTGCCAGCAGCCCCCTTGTAACAGATACGCAGTATTTT.

The chain joins TRBV18 to TRBJ2-1, with D possibly being TRBD2 (6 bases). The length of the CDR3 is 14 residues. CDR1 and CDR2 (germline): KGHSH, LQKENI. Trimming left V 6 bases short and J 9 bases short, with 18 bases between. The CDR3 nucleotides read TGTGCCAGCTCTCCGGGACTTCGAGAGGGTGAGCAGTTCTTC. It codes for CASSPGLREGEQFF.

The chain couples TRBV27 to TRBJ2-4; TRBD2 is a possible D gene (6 bases). Germline values: CDR1 MNHEY, CDR2 SMNVEV (reference sequence). The CDR3 covers 17 residues. V was cut by 6 bases and J by 0 bases, with 18 bases left in between. CDR3 in DNA: TGTGCCAGCAGACTAGCCGGGGGTTTTGGAGCCAAAAACATTCAGTACTTC. Amino acid sequence: CASRLAGGFGAKNIQYF.

The chain uses TRBV21-1 and TRBJ2-7; the listed D gene, TRBD2, was not tested against the DNA. TRBV21-1 has pseudogene status. The CDR3 runs 16 residues. CDR3 sequence (DNA): TGTGCCACCTTGGGGGGGGGCGGGAGGACTGCCTACGAGCAGTACTTC. It encodes CATLGGGGRTAYEQYF.

The chain has TRBV7-2 and TRBJ2-1; D might be TRBD2 (6 bases). This CDR3 spans 14 amino acids. V lost 4 bases to trimming and J lost 4 bases, with 11 bases between them. The V gene's germline CDR1 is SGHTA and CDR2 FQGNSA. This CDR3 is CASSYGGDYNEQFF. CDR3 bases: TGTGCCAGCAGCTACGGGGGAGATTACAATGAGCAGTTCTTC. The complete variable domain, with remaining parts taken from reference TRBV7-2 and TRBJ2-1, reads GAGVSQSPSNKVTEKGKDVELRCDPISGHTALYWYRQSLGQGLEFLIYFQGNSAPDKSGLPSDRFSAERTGGSVSTLTIQRTQQEDSAVYLCASSYGGDYNEQFFGPGTRLTVL.

The genes are TRBV7-9 and TRBJ2-2; 10 bases map to TRBD1. The CDR3 is 15 residues long. The V segment lost 6 bases and the J segment 2 bases; nucleotides outside the gene matches: 3. Germline CDR1 reads SEHNR; CDR2 reads FQNEAQ (reference sequence). The CDR3 loop reads CASRRTGGNTGELFF. The CDR3 DNA follows: TGTGCCAGCAGGCGGACAGGGGGAAACACCGGGGAGCTGTTTTTT.

This chain joins TRBV7-2 and TRBJ1-5; 7 bases line up with TRBD1. The CDR3 totals 14 residues. Germline CDR1 reads SGHTA; CDR2 reads FQGNSA. After removal of 8 bases from V and 4 bases from J, the junction contained 8 bases not matched to a gene. The DNA of the CDR3 is TGTGCCAGCGGCTCACGACAGGGAAATCAGCCCCAGCATTTT. Encoded protein: CASGSRQGNQPQHF.